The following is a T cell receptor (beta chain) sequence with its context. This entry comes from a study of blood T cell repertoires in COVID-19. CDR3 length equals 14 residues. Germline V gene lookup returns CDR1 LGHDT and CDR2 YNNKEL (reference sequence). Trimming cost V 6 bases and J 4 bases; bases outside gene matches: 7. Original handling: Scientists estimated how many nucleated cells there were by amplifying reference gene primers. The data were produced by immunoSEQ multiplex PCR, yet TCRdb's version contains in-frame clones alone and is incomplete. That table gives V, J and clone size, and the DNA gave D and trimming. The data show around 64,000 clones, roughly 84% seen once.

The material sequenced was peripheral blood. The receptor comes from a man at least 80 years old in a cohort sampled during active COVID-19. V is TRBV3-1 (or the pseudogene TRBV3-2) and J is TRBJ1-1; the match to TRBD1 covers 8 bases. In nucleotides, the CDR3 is TGTGCCAGCAGGAGACAGGGGAGGAGCACTGAAGCTTTCTTT. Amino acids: CASRRQGRSTEAFF.